What follows is one TCR beta chain and its context. Each CDR3 protein is one row after TCRdb ran MiXCR on the 5' RACE reads. Counted here are some 200,000 distinct CDR3 sequences, roughly 13% occurring once; the ten biggest clones make up more than 15%. This sample was taken from a study of CD8 T cells in ankylosing spondylitis. Sequenced: blood, either unsorted or a sorted T cell fraction (not recorded which). This sequence originates from a male donor with ankylosing spondylitis or in good health (not recorded which).

CDR3 coding DNA: TGCGCCAGCAGCTGGGAGACAAGGGAAGCCCCGAAGGTTCTCAACACCGGGGAGCTGTTTTTT. This translates into CASSWETREAPKVLNTGELFF. The chain employs TRBV5-1 and TRBJ2-2, with D perhaps matching TRBD2 (5 bases). Per germline, CDR1 SGHRS and CDR2 YFSETQ. Deletions cut 3 bases from V and 2 bases from J, with 29 bases between. The CDR3 spans 21 residues.